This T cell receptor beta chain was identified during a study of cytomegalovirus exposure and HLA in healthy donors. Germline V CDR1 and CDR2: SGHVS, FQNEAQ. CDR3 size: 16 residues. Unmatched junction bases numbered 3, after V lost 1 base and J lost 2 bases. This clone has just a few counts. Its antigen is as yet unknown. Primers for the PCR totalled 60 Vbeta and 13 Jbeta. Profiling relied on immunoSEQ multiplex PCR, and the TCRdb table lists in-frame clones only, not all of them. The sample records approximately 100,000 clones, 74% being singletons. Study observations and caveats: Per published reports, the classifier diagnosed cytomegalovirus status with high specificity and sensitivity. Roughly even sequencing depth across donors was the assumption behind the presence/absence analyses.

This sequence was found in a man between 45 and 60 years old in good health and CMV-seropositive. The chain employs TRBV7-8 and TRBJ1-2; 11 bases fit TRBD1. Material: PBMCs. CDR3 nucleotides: TGTGCCAGCAGCTTAGATGGGACAGGGGGAAACTATGGCTACACCTTC. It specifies CASSLDGTGGNYGYTF.